The present TCR beta chain was sequenced within a study of shared clonotypes between healthy human individuals. Study-wide results and caveats: All-four-donor shared clonotypes had higher generation probabilities than non-shared clonotypes did. With a few donors compared, 4% to 5.5% of naive CD4 clonotypes were shared.

Of note for this clone: The antigen is undetermined. Distinct nucleotide sequences in the sample also encode this CDR3.

The deep-level immunoSEQ assay was used. Sequencing used immunoSEQ multiplex PCR; TCRdb keeps in-frame clones, though not all of them. The sample has roughly 1,800,000 clones; about 94% are singletons. Trimming shortened V by 0 bases and J by 7 bases, and 6 bases separated the two germline ends. The CDR3 is 12 residues long. The germline CDR1 and CDR2 sequences are MNHEY and SMNVEV (reference sequence). Terminally differentiated effector memory CD45RA+ cells were excluded from the naive CD8 cells, which were CD45RO-negative and positively selected for CCR7. This TCR derives from a man aged 18 to 29 in good health. The V and J genes are TRBV27 and TRBJ1-2; perhaps TRBD1 as D (5 bases). Sample: naive CD8+ T cells sorted from blood. Here the CDR3 reads CASSLSGVGYTF. The CDR3 DNA follows: TGTGCCAGCAGTTTATCGGGGGTTGGCTACACCTTC.